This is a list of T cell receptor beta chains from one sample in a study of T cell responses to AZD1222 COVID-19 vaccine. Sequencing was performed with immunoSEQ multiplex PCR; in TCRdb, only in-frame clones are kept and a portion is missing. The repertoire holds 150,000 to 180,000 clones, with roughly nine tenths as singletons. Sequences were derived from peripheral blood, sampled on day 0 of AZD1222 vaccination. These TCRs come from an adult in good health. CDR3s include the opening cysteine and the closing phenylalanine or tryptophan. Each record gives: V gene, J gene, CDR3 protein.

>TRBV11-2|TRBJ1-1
CASSSTSTTEAFF
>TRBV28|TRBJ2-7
CASSLSLTYEQYF
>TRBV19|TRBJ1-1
CASREAGMNTEAFF
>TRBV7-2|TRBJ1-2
CASSFRTGGYTF
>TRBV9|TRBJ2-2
CASSVHTGVRSNTGELFF
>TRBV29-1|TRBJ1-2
CSVEEPTNYGYTF
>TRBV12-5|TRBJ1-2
CASALQGAYGYTF
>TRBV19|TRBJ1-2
CASSSRDNYGYTF
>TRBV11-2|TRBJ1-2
CASTPGGEGGYTF
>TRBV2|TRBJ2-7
CARVYWASGVPYEQYF
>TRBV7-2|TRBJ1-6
CASSLDSGTSLHF
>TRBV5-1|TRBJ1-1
CASSLARANTEAFF
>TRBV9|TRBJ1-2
CASSVGGSGDNYGYTF
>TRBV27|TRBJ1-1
CASSFRGQGTEAFF
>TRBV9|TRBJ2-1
CASRAGTGGGDEQFF
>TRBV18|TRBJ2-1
CASSPQDIRNEQFF
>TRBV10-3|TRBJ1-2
CAISGGRYGYTF
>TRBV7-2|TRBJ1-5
CASSSTARAQPQHF
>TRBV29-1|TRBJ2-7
CSARYEGEQYF
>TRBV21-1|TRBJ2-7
CASSLQRPEPYEQYF
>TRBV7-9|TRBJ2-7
CASSLLAWGASVEQYF
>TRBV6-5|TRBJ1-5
CASTQSPALNQPQHF
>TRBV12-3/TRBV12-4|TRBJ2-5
CASRGETQYF
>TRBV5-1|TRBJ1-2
CASSTKRQGPYYGYTF
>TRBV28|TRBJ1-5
CASRRIGTGKNQPQHF
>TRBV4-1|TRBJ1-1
CASSPWTGNTEAFF
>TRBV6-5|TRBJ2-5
CASSYGRGVQETQYF
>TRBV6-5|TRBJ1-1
CASSYASGVNTEAFF
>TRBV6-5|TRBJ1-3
CASRTDTGNTIYF
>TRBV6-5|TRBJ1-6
CAIKGGHNSPLHF
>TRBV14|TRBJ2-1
CASSQVRAGEQFF
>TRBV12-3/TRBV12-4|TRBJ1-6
CASRTGNNSPLHF
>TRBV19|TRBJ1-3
CASSTYGRPGNTIYF
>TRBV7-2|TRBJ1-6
CASSPSAGGVGSPLHF
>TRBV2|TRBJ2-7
CASEGQGAYEQYF
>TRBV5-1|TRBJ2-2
CASNWGGPNTGELFF
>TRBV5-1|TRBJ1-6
CASSSGEGNSPLHF
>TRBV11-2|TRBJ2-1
CASTETRDLYNEQFF
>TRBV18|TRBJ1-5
CASSPDGLNQPQHF
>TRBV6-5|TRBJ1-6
CASSPGGHSPLHF
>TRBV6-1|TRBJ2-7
CASSGTYAFYEQYF
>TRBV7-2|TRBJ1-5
CASSLGDLGPQHF
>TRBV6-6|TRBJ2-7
CASSRGVGQGFSEQYF
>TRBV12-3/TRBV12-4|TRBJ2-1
CASSARLNEQFF
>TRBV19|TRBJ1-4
CASSPRTGTEKLFF
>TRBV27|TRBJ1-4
CASSPWTGIEKLFF
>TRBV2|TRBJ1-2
CASRGGSYGYTF
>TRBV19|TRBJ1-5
CASSSPLGSYSNQPQHF
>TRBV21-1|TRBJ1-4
CASSKGNRGSRDRFF
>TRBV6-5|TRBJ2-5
CASSPGRDNQETQYF
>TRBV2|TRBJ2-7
CASSKGGTGEYEQYF
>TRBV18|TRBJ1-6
CASSLQGAPNSPLHF
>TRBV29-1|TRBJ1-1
CSVDSTGYEAFF
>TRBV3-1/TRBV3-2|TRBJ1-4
CASRHTGNEKLFF